Shown below are 17 T cell receptor beta chains from a single sample sequenced in a study of blood T cell repertoires in COVID-19. The assay was immunoSEQ multiplex PCR, and TCRdb's table has in-frame clones only and misses some. The data show hundreds of thousands of clones, around 85% seen once. The source material was peripheral blood. The source of these receptors is a man over 45 with active or convalescent COVID-19.

This clone was observed once. The chain carries TRBV28 and TRBJ2-2; 9 nucleotides line up with TRBD2. The CDR3 is made up of 15 amino acids. CDR1 is MDHEN and CDR2 is SYDVKM in the germline V gene. The J segment lost 9 bases and the V segment lost 3 bases, leaving 8 bases of the junction unmatched. In DNA, the CDR3 is TGTGCCAGCAGTTTCGGAGCTAGCGGGACCCGGGAGCTGTTTTTT. Its translation: CASSFGASGTRELFF.

The DNA of the CDR3 is TGTGCCAGCAGTTACGGGAGGGATCATCAGCCCCAGCATTTT. It yields the protein CASSYGRDHQPQHF. V is TRBV6-6 and J is TRBJ1-5; D not resolved. Germline lookup yields CDR1 MNHNY and CDR2 SVGAGI (reference sequence). V was clipped by 2 bases and J by 5 bases, with 10 bases between them. The CDR3 consists of 14 residues.

The chain links TRBV12-2 to TRBJ1-1; the listed D gene, TRBD1, was not tested against the DNA. TRBV12-2 represents a pseudogene. This CDR3 contains 15 residues. In DNA, the CDR3 is TGTGCAAGTCGCTTGAGTCACAGGGGGATGACTGAAGCTTTCTTT. It specifies CASRLSHRGMTEAFF.

This clone was detected once. The genes are TRBV11-2 and TRBJ2-1; 9 positions match TRBD2. V trimming: 2 bases; J trimming: 8 bases; junction bases outside the gene matches: 10. CDR1 and CDR2 (germline): SGHAT, FQNNGV. The CDR3 spans 16 residues. The CDR3 bases are TGTGCCAGCAGCTTATCGGGCGGGAGGGCCGGTTATGAGCAGTTCTTC. This encodes CASSLSGGRAGYEQFF.

The chain uses TRBV23-1 and TRBJ2-3; the match to TRBD1 covers 9 bases. TRBV23-1 is assigned to the ORF class and has an uncertain function. V gave up 4 bases and J gave up 15 bases; unmatched junction bases: 2. This CDR3 is built from 10 residues. CDR3 sequence: CASSRDRDYF. The DNA of the CDR3 is TGCGCCAGCAGTCGGGACAGGGACTATTTT.

This sequence joins TRBV2 and TRBJ1-5; 8 positions match TRBD1. Germline trimming cut 6 bases from V and 7 bases from J; bases unmatched to any gene: 11. Per germline, CDR1 SNHLY and CDR2 FYNNEI. The CDR3 is made up of 15 amino acids. The CDR3 here is CASSFGQGHGQPQHF. CDR3 bases: TGTGCCAGCAGCTTCGGACAGGGCCATGGCCAGCCCCAGCATTTT.

CDR3 residues: CASSGTSGSLTGELFF. CDR3 nucleotides: TGTGCCAGCAGCGGCACTAGCGGGAGTCTCACCGGGGAGCTGTTTTTT. V is TRBV7-9 and J is TRBJ2-2; 11 bases are a match to TRBD2. The germline gives CDR1 SEHNR, CDR2 FQNEAQ (reference sequence). The CDR3 loop spans 16 amino acids. V gave up 5 bases and J gave up 4 bases; unmatched junction bases: 6.

This clone has a single count. The V and J genes are TRBV7-8 and TRBJ1-1; a weak D match, TRBD1 (6 bases). The CDR3 sequence is 15 residues long. Trimming removed 5 bases from V and 4 bases from J, with 17 bases in between. Per germline, CDR1 SGHVS and CDR2 FQNEAQ. The CDR3 DNA follows: TGTGCCAGCAGCACCCAGGGTAGGGGGGGCACTGAAGCTTTCTTT. Translation: CASSTQGRGGTEAFF. The full variable domain, its missing parts supplied by reference TRBV7-8 and TRBJ1-1, is GAGVSQSPRYKVAKRGQDVALRCDPISGHVSLFWYQQALGQGPEFLTYFQNEAQLDKSGLPSDRFFAERPEGSVSTLKIQRTQQEDSAVYLCASSTQGRGGTEAFFGQGTRLTVV.

V usage is TRBV5-8 and J usage is TRBJ2-5; 10 bases map to TRBD1. With V trimmed by 0 bases and J by 5 bases, 4 bases remained unmatched. The CDR3 has 15 residues. Germline V gives CDR1 SGHTS, CDR2 YDEGEE. CDR3 coding DNA: TGTGCCAGCAGCTTGGGACAGGGGGCCAGTGAGACCCAGTACTTC. It specifies CASSLGQGASETQYF.

This sequence joins TRBV27 and TRBJ2-7; 8 bases fit TRBD2. This CDR3 spans 13 amino acids. Germline CDR1 reads MNHEY; CDR2 reads SMNVEV (reference sequence). V lost 10 bases, J lost 0 bases, and 5 bases stayed unmatched. CDR3 in DNA: TGTGCCACCGGACTAGCTCACTCCTACGAGCAGTACTTC. This translates into CATGLAHSYEQYF.

The chain has TRBV2 and TRBJ1-2; TRBD1 aligns across 7 bases. Germline-derived CDR1 and CDR2 are SNHLY and FYNNEI. V was pared by 8 bases and J by 4 bases, with 7 bases of the junction left unmatched. The CDR3 consists of 13 residues. CDR3 nucleotides: TGTGCCAGCCTGAGGACAGGCGGCTATGGCTACACCTTC. Translation: CASLRTGGYGYTF. The variable domain in full, with the rest retrieved from reference TRBV2 and TRBJ1-2, is EPEVTQTPSHQVTQMGQEVILRCVPISNHLYFYWYRQILGQKVEFLVSFYNNEISEKSEIFDDQFSVERPDGSNFTLKIRSTKLEDSAMYFCASLRTGGYGYTFGSGTRLTVV.

The CDR3 region is CASSTGADTQYF. The CDR3 nucleotides read TGTGCCAGCAGCACAGGGGCAGATACGCAGTATTTT. V gene TRBV5-4 combines with J gene TRBJ2-3; 7 bases line up with TRBD1. With 4 bases clipped from V and 4 bases from J, the junction kept 0 bases outside the gene matches. CDR3 length: 12 residues. Germline lookup yields CDR1 SGHNT and CDR2 YYREEE (reference sequence).

V gene TRBV19 combines with J gene TRBJ1-2; a possible D gene is TRBD1 (5 bases). Germline CDR1 reads LNHDA; CDR2 reads SQIVND (reference sequence). V lost 4 bases and J lost 0, with 15 bases in between. The CDR3 runs 16 residues. In nucleotides, the CDR3 is TGTGCCAGTAGTAACTTTAAGACAGCCACTAACTATGGCTACACCTTC. As protein: CASSNFKTATNYGYTF.

This clone was counted a few times. The chain is built from TRBV5-6 and TRBJ2-1, with 13 bases matching TRBD2. The CDR3 has 17 amino acids. The trim removed 2 bases at V and 6 bases at J, leaving 8 bases unmatched. Per germline, CDR1 SGHDT and CDR2 YYEEEE. In nucleotides, the CDR3 is TGTGCCAGCAGCTTAACCTTAGGGACTAGCGGGATCAATGAGCAGTTCTTC. Amino acids: CASSLTLGTSGINEQFF.

This clone showed up just once. The chain uses TRBV30 and TRBJ2-1; TRBD2 aligns across 16 bases. The germline V gene encodes CDR1 GTSNPN and CDR2 SVGIG (reference sequence). The trim removed 3 bases at V and 1 base at J, leaving 3 bases unmatched. The CDR3 has 17 residues. CDR3 in DNA: TGTGCCTGGAGGGGACTAGCGGGAGGGAGGTCCTACAATGAGCAGTTCTTC. Amino acid sequence: CAWRGLAGGRSYNEQFF.

The rearrangement joins TRBV7-5 to TRBJ2-2; the table's D call, TRBD1, was not checked against the DNA. TRBV7-5 represents a pseudogene. This CDR3 comprises 18 residues. The CDR3 nucleotides are TGTGTCAGAAGCGCCTCCCAAGGGGGAGTCGGACACACCGGGGAGCTGTTTTTT. Translation gives CVRSASQGGVGHTGELFF.

This sequence joins TRBV5-1 and TRBJ2-1; D is possibly TRBD2 (6 bases). CDR1 and CDR2 (germline): SGHRS, YFSETQ. This CDR3 has 15 residues. V lost 2 bases to trimming and J lost 7 bases, with 16 bases between them. The CDR3 region has the DNA TGCGCCAGCAGCTTTACCCCAGCGGGTGGAAATGAGCAGTTCTTC. It encodes CASSFTPAGGNEQFF.